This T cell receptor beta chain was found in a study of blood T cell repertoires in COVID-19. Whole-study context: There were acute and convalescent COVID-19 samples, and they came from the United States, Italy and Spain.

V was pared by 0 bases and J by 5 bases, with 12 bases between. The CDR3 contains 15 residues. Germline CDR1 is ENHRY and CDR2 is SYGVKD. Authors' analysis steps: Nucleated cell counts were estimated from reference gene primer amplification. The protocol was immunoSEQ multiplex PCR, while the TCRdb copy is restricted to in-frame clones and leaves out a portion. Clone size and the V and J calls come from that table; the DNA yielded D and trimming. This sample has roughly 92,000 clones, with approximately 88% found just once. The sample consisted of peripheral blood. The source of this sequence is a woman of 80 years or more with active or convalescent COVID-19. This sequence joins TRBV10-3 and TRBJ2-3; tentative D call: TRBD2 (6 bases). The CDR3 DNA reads TGTGCCATCAGTGAGTCGAGGGTAGCGGTAGATACGCAGTATTTT. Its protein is CAISESRVAVDTQYF.